These 27 T cell receptor beta chains share one sample of origin, sequenced in a study of blood T cell repertoires in COVID-19. Assay: immunoSEQ multiplex PCR; the TCRdb copy retains only in-frame clones and omits some. The top ten clones hold under 25% of a sample with some 59,000 clones, 65% to 80% of them seen once. Sequencing used peripheral blood. These receptors were collected from a man aged 30-40 years with COVID-19, enrolled during active disease.

The chain employs TRBV20-1 and TRBJ2-7; D might be TRBD1 (6 bases). V lost 2 bases and J lost 7, with 9 bases in between. Per the germline V gene, CDR1 is DFQATT and CDR2 is SNEGSKA (reference sequence). The CDR3 spans 11 residues. This chain's CDR3 is CSARTGTEQYF. The CDR3 bases are TGCAGTGCTAGAACCGGGACAGAGCAGTACTTC.

The chain has TRBV28 and TRBJ2-7; a possible D gene is TRBD1 (6 bases). The CDR3 loop spans 17 amino acids. CDR1 and CDR2 (germline): MDHEN, SYDVKM. V was pared by 5 bases and J by 0 bases, with 20 bases between. This CDR3 is CASSPPPADRFSYEQYF. CDR3 coding DNA: TGTGCCAGCAGTCCCCCCCCCGCCGACAGGTTCTCCTACGAGCAGTACTTC.

The genes are TRBV27 and TRBJ2-5; D may be TRBD1 (6 bases). V was clipped by 5 bases and J by 7 bases, with 14 bases between them. This CDR3 has 13 amino acids. Looked up from germline, CDR1 is MNHEY and CDR2 is SMNVEV (reference sequence). The CDR3 protein is CASSRRGMATQYF. In DNA, the CDR3 is TGTGCCAGCAGTAGAAGGGGGATGGCGACCCAGTACTTC.

The J gene is TRBJ2-7, the V gene TRBV27, with 9 bases identical to TRBD1. V trimming: 6 bases; J trimming: 4 bases; junction bases outside the gene matches: 10. The V gene's germline CDR1 is MNHEY and CDR2 SMNVEV (reference sequence). The CDR3 covers 15 residues. The DNA of the CDR3 is TGTGCCAGCAGCCGGGGGACAGGGAAGACTTACGAGCAGTACTTC. This translates into CASSRGTGKTYEQYF.

CDR3 amino acids: CASSPTAEAFF. CDR3 DNA sequence: TGTGCCAGCAGCCCGACAGCTGAAGCTTTCTTT. V gene TRBV7-2 combines with J gene TRBJ1-1; a possible D gene is TRBD1 (5 bases). The CDR3 contains 11 residues. Trimming cost V 5 bases and J 6 bases, with 7 bases left between them. Germline V gene lookup returns CDR1 SGHTA and CDR2 FQGNSA. Using reference TRBV7-2 and TRBJ1-1 for the parts outside the CDR3, the full variable domain is GAGVSQSPSNKVTEKGKDVELRCDPISGHTALYWYRQSLGQGLEFLIYFQGNSAPDKSGLPSDRFSAERTGGSVSTLTIQRTQQEDSAVYLCASSPTAEAFFGQGTRLTVV.

This clone was counted between two and nine times. The rearrangement joins TRBV7-9 to TRBJ1-5; 9 bases line up with TRBD1. The ends lost 4 bases at V and 6 bases at J; junction bases unmatched: 7. Germline CDR1 reads SEHNR; CDR2 reads FQNEAQ (reference sequence). The CDR3 has 15 residues. The chain's CDR3 is CASSSGQGIRQPQHF. The CDR3 DNA reads as TGTGCCAGCAGCTCAGGACAGGGGATCCGTCAGCCCCAGCATTTT.

This sequence joins TRBV4-2 and TRBJ1-1; TRBD1 is a possible D gene (5 bases). The CDR3 runs to 16 residues. Trimming shortened V by 0 bases and J by 4 bases, and 15 bases separated the two germline ends. The germline gives CDR1 LGHNA, CDR2 YNFKEQ. The CDR3 here is CASSQEFKGLITEAFF. The CDR3 DNA reads TGTGCCAGCAGCCAAGAATTTAAGGGGTTGATCACTGAAGCTTTCTTT.

This clone showed up just a few times. The rearrangement joins TRBV5-1 to TRBJ1-5; 7 bases map to TRBD1. The CDR3 spans 14 residues. The junction had 7 bases not matched to a gene; V was cut back by 3 bases and J by 7 bases. Germline V CDR1 and CDR2: SGHRS, YFSETQ. The CDR3 loop reads CASSSGQAEQPQHF. The DNA of the CDR3 is TGCGCCAGCAGCTCTGGACAGGCCGAACAGCCCCAGCATTTT.

This clone occurred once. The chain is built from TRBV28 and TRBJ1-4; TRBD1 might be the D (5 bases). V gave up 3 bases and J gave up 5 bases, with 13 bases separating them. This CDR3 contains 15 residues. The V gene's germline CDR1 is MDHEN and CDR2 SYDVKM. The CDR3: CASSFPGGGNEKLFF. The CDR3 bases are TGTGCCAGCAGTTTCCCCGGGGGGGGGAATGAAAAACTGTTTTTT.

This chain connects TRBV5-1 to TRBJ2-3; TRBD2 aligns across 8 bases. This CDR3 comprises 15 residues. Trimming at V came to 1 base and at J to 4 bases, leaving 5 bases not matched to a gene. Germline CDR1 and CDR2: SGHRS and YFSETQ. CDR3 nucleotide sequence: TGCGCCAGCAGCTTGTTGGCGGGAGGCCCAGATACGCAGTATTTT. Translation gives CASSLLAGGPDTQYF.

The CDR3 is CASSEDRNSGNTIYF. The CDR3 DNA sequence: TGTGCCAGCAGCGAGGACAGAAACTCTGGAAACACCATATATTTT. This chain joins TRBV6-5 and TRBJ1-3; TRBD1 might be the D (6 bases). CDR3 length: 15 amino acids. V was clipped by 6 bases and J by 0 bases, with 12 bases between them. CDR1 is MNHEY, CDR2 SVGAGI, per germline.

J is TRBJ2-2 and V is TRBV29-1; 8 nucleotides match TRBD2. Germline CDR1 reads SQVTM; CDR2 reads ANQGSEA. J gave up 7 bases and V 5 bases, and 6 bases lay outside the gene matches. This CDR3 contains 13 residues. The CDR3 nucleotides read TGCAGCGTTATTAGCGGGGTCGGCGGGGAGCTGTTTTTT. Protein: CSVISGVGGELFF.

This clone was counted once. CDR3 DNA sequence: TGTGCCTGGCTAACTTTGGGACAGGGAAGCTATGGCTACACCTTC. It translates to CAWLTLGQGSYGYTF. The chain recombines TRBV30 with TRBJ1-2; 9 bases align to TRBD1. This CDR3 has 15 residues. J lost 4 bases, V lost 5 bases, and 11 bases had no gene match. Germline assignment: CDR1 GTSNPN and CDR2 SVGIG (reference sequence).

The chain is built from TRBV6-6 and TRBJ1-4, with 7 bases that match TRBD1. Germline CDR1 MNHNY, CDR2 SVGAGI (reference sequence). The V and J ends lost 2 bases and 8 bases, in that order; junction bases with no gene match: 2. The CDR3 covers 13 residues. CDR3 residues: CASSYEGGEKLFF. The CDR3 region has the DNA TGTGCCAGCAGTTACGAAGGGGGCGAAAAACTGTTTTTT.

V usage is TRBV27 and J usage is TRBJ2-7; TRBD1 aligns across 10 bases. Germline V gene sequence: CDR1 MNHEY, CDR2 SMNVEV (reference sequence). The V segment lost 2 bases and the J segment 4 bases; nucleotides outside the gene matches: 2. The CDR3 loop spans 14 amino acids. For the CDR3, the DNA is TGTGCCAGCAGTTTAGGGACAGGGGCTTACGAGCAGTACTTC. Protein sequence: CASSLGTGAYEQYF.

This chain uses TRBV6-4 with TRBJ2-3; 14 positions match TRBD2. J lost 2 bases, V lost 6 bases, and 10 bases had no gene match. There are 18 residues in the CDR3. Germline V gene lookup returns CDR1 MRHNA and CDR2 SNTAGT. CDR3 sequence (DNA): TGTGCCAGCAGCTCTCCCGGACTAGCGGGGGGTGTCACAGATACGCAGTATTTT. The encoded protein is CASSSPGLAGGVTDTQYF.

For the CDR3, the DNA is TGCGCCAGCACGAAGGTAGCTAGCGGGAGCACAGATACGCAGTATTTT. It translates to CASTKVASGSTDTQYF. This sequence joins TRBV5-1 and TRBJ2-3; 8 bases match TRBD2. The V gene's germline CDR1 is SGHRS and CDR2 YFSETQ. CDR3 size: 16 residues. V dropped 6 bases and J dropped 0; count of bases not matched to a gene: 9.

The V and J genes are TRBV11-2 and TRBJ2-2, with a weak D call TRBD1 (6 bases). This CDR3 spans 16 amino acids. V lost 3 bases and J 6 bases, leaving 17 bases between the germline ends. The V gene's germline CDR1 is SGHAT and CDR2 FQNNGV. CDR3 region: CASSFRGLGDPGELFF. The CDR3 DNA follows: TGTGCCAGCAGCTTCAGGGGTTTAGGGGACCCCGGGGAGCTGTTTTTT.

The chain joins TRBV10-3 to TRBJ1-1, with D tentatively TRBD1 (6 bases). Germline CDR1 and CDR2: ENHRY and SYGVKD. The ends were cut back, 3 bases at V and 5 bases at J, with 16 bases in the middle. The CDR3 is made up of 15 amino acids. In nucleotides, the CDR3 is TGTGCCATCAGTGATGATACAGGGTTGAGGACTGAAGCTTTCTTT. Its protein is CAISDDTGLRTEAFF.

J is TRBJ1-5 and V is TRBV5-1; 8 bases are shared with TRBD1. With V trimmed by 2 bases and J by 7 bases, 5 bases remained unmatched. CDR3 length: 14 amino acids. CDR1 is SGHRS, CDR2 YFSETQ, per germline. CDR3 nucleotide sequence: TGCGCCAGCAGCTTACAGGGGGGCGGGCAGCCCCAGCATTTT. Encoded protein: CASSLQGGGQPQHF.

This rearrangement joins TRBV9 to TRBJ2-6, with TRBD2 as a possible D gene (5 bases). The germline V gene encodes CDR1 SGDLS and CDR2 YYNGEE. Between the trimmed V and J ends, which lost 5 bases and 3 bases, there was a span of 9 bases. The CDR3 runs 14 residues. The CDR3 nucleotides read TGTGCCAGCAGTGAGGGTGGTGGGGCCAACGTCCTGACTTTC. Translated, it gives CASSEGGGANVLTF.

The V gene is TRBV27, the J gene TRBJ2-3; D call uncertain. V lost 5 bases and J lost 8, with 11 bases in between. Germline V gene sequence: CDR1 MNHEY, CDR2 SMNVEV (reference sequence). The CDR3 contains 12 residues. DNA for the CDR3: TGTGCCAGCAGTCAAAAAGCTAGTACGCAGTATTTT. It is translated as CASSQKASTQYF.

The chain recombines TRBV11-3 with TRBJ2-3; 7 bases align to TRBD2. The germline CDR1 and CDR2 sequences are SGHNT and YENEEA. V lost 1 base to trimming and J lost 14 bases; unmatched junction nucleotides: 9. The CDR3 consists of 13 residues. The chain's CDR3 is CASSLVALAERYF. DNA of the CDR3: TGTGCCAGCAGCTTAGTTGCCCTAGCGGAGAGGTATTTT.

J is TRBJ2-3 and V is TRBV4-3; no clear D. Trimming left V 0 bases short and J 0 bases short, with 10 bases between. Germline V CDR1 and CDR2: LGHNA, YSLEER. There are 16 residues in the CDR3. This chain's CDR3 is CASSQDPPPSTDTQYF. CDR3 coding DNA: TGCGCCAGCAGCCAAGACCCCCCCCCTAGCACAGATACGCAGTATTTT.

This CDR3 is CASSLARRGYEQYF. CDR3 in DNA: TGTGCCAGCAGCTTGGCGAGACGGGGCTACGAGCAGTACTTC. The rearrangement links TRBV5-5 to TRBJ2-7, with D possibly being TRBD2 (5 bases). The CDR3 has 14 amino acids. Germline assignment: CDR1 SGHKS and CDR2 YYEKEE (reference sequence). V lost 0 bases and J lost 3, with 10 bases in between.

The gene calls are TRBV10-1 and TRBJ2-1; the match to TRBD2 covers 13 bases. The CDR3 runs 19 residues. Germline V CDR1 and CDR2: WNHNN, SYGVQD (reference sequence). Trimming cost V 6 bases and J 2 bases; bases outside gene matches: 13. The CDR3 nucleotides read TGCGCCAGCAGACCCCCCGGGACTAGCGGGACCCCCGCCTACAATGAGCAGTTCTTC. Encoded protein: CASRPPGTSGTPAYNEQFF.

In its sample, this clone was seen once. This rearrangement joins TRBV18 to TRBJ2-3; TRBD1 might be the D (6 bases). The length of the CDR3 is 14 residues. V was trimmed by 1 base and J by 3 bases, leaving 8 bases between them. Per the germline V gene, CDR1 is KGHSH and CDR2 is LQKENI. The CDR3 DNA reads TGTGCCAGCTCACCACGACAGGAAACAGATACGCAGTATTTT. Protein: CASSPRQETDTQYF.